This T cell receptor (beta chain) was captured in a study of cytomegalovirus exposure and HLA in healthy donors. General study points: Earlier findings revealed that most TCR beta V segments proved productive either about 87% or about 30% of the time.

The CDR3 loop spans 16 amino acids. Trimming took off 0 bases at V and 4 bases at J, with 15 bases between the two ends. Germline CDR1 and CDR2: KGHSH and LQKENI. This clone was seen a handful of times. Its antigen is unknown. PCR used 60 Vbeta primers and 13 Jbeta primers. Clones were sequenced by immunoSEQ multiplex PCR, and TCRdb holds only the in-frame ones, with some missing. This repertoire shows approximately 100,000 clones, about 68% found once; its top ten account for roughly 2.1%. The clonotype originates from a human donor in good health. V and J are TRBV18 and TRBJ1-2; D not resolved. Sequenced: PBMCs. In DNA form, the CDR3 reads TGTGCCAGCTCACCACCTTTCGGCGGAGGAGCCTATGGCTACACCTTC. It is translated as CASSPPFGGGAYGYTF. The full variable domain, with the rest looked up from reference TRBV18 and TRBJ1-2, is NAGVMQNPRHLVRRRGQEARLRCSPMKGHSHVYWYRQLPEEGLKFMVYLQKENIIDESGMPKERFSAEFPKEGPSILRIQQVVRGDSAAYFCASSPPFGGGAYGYTFGSGTRLTVV.